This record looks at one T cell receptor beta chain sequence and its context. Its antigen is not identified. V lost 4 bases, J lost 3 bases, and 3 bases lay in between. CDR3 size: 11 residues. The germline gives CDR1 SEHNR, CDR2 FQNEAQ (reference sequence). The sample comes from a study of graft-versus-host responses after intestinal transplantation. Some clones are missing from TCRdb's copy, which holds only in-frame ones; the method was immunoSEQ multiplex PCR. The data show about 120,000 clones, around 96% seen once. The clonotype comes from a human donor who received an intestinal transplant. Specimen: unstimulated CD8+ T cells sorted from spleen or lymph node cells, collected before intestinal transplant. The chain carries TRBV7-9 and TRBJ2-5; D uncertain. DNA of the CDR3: TGTGCCAGCAGCTCGGAAGAGACCCAGTACTTC. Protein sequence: CASSSEETQYF.